The clone carrying this TCR beta chain was seen a few times. From germline, CDR1 is SQVTM and CDR2 ANQGSEA. The V and J ends lost 8 bases and 0 bases respectively, with 7 bases between them. This CDR3 contains 12 residues. This sample stems from a study of T cell repertoires in cytomegalovirus infection. TCRdb processed the reads anew with MiXCR; each CDR3 protein has one entry. Of fewer than 550,000 distinct CDR3 sequences in the sample, approximately 11% were seen once. The chain is built from TRBV29-1 and TRBJ2-2; D is uncertain. This clonotype was sampled from a human donor in good health (CMV status not recorded). Some clones in this sample may be carry-over from other donors' samples. The material sequenced was PBMCs. The DNA for the CDR3 is TGCAGCAGTTCGTCGAACACCGGGGAGCTGTTTTTT. It translates to CSSSSNTGELFF.